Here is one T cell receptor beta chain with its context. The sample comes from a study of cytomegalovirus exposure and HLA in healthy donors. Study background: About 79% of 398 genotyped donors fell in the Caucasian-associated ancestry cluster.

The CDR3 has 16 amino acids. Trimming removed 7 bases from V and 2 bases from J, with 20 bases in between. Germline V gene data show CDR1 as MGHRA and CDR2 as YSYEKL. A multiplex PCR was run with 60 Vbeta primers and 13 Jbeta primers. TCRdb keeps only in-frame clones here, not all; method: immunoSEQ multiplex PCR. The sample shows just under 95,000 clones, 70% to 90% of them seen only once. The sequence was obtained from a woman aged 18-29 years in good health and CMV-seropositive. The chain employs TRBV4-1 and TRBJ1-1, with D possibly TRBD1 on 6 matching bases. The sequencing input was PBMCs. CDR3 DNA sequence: TGCGCCAGCAAAGGACAGCCAGCGACAAAAAACACTGAAGCTTTCTTT. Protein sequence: CASKGQPATKNTEAFF.